The T cell receptor beta chain described here comes from a study of blood T cell repertoires in COVID-19. For the study at large: Whether acute or convalescent, the COVID-19 samples came from the United States, Italy and Spain.

Methods used by the authors: From reference gene primer amplification, estimates of nucleated cell counts were derived. Only in-frame clones appear in the TCRdb table, and some are missing; sequencing was by immunoSEQ multiplex PCR. V, J and clone size are taken as reported in that table, and D and trimming were inferred from the DNA itself. The table shows 65,000 to 75,000 clones, with roughly four fifths occurring only once. This clone was recorded a few times. Trimming cost V 5 bases and J 1 base, with 8 bases left between them. This CDR3 is built from 13 residues. Per germline, CDR1 MNHEY and CDR2 SMNVEV (reference sequence).

Source material: peripheral blood. The chain is built from TRBV27 and TRBJ1-1; D unclear. This receptor was obtained from a man older than 75 with acute or convalescent COVID-19. For the CDR3, the DNA is TGTGCCAGCAGTCTCCAGAAGAACACTGAAGCTTTCTTT. Its protein is CASSLQKNTEAFF.